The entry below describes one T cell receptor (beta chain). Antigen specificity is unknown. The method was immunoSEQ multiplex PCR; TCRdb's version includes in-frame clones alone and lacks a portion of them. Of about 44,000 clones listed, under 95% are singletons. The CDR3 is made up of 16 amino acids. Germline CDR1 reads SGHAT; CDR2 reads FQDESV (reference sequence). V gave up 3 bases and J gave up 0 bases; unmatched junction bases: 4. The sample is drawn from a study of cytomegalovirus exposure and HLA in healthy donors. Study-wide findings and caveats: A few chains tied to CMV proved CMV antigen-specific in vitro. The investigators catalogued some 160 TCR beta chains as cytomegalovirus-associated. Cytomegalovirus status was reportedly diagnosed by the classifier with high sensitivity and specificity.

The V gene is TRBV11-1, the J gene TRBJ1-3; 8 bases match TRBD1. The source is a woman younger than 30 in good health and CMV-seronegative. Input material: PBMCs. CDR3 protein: CASSLGDRTSGNTIYF. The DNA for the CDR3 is TGTGCCAGCAGCTTGGGGGACAGGACCTCTGGAAACACCATATATTTT.